These 9 T cell receptor beta chains came from one sample sequenced in a study of blood T cells in healthy people across ages. A second PCR of roughly 6 to 12 cycles used a sample-barcoded 5' primer and a J-beta primer mix. TCRdb reprocessed the 5' RACE reads via MiXCR and lists one record per CDR3 protein. The sample contains about a million distinct CDR3 sequences, roughly 51% of which appear only once. Material for sequencing was blood. The receptor source for this set is a woman aged 60-75 years in good health.

This clonotype came up a few times. The V gene is TRBV25-1, the J gene TRBJ2-6; D remains ambiguous. CDR1 is MGHDK and CDR2 is SYGVNS in the germline V gene. The germline V and J ends were trimmed by 3 bases and 0 bases, with 3 bases remaining between them. This CDR3 region has 14 residues. CDR3 in DNA: TGTGCCAGCAGTGATTTCTCTGGGGCCAACGTCCTGACTTTC. This codes for CASSDFSGANVLTF.

This clonotype showed up just a few times. This chain uses TRBV7-2 with TRBJ2-1; no firm D call. The CDR3 extends over 15 amino acids. The V gene lost 2 bases and the J gene lost 6 bases, with 14 bases spanning the gap. Looked up from germline, CDR1 is SGHTA and CDR2 is FQGNSA. In DNA form, the CDR3 reads TGTGCCAGCAGCTTAACTCGGGTCTCGCGCAATGAGCAGTTCTTC. It translates to CASSLTRVSRNEQFF.

The V call is TRBV3-1, the J call TRBJ2-3; 7 bases align to TRBD2. The germline V gene has CDR1 LGHDT and CDR2 YNNKEL (reference sequence). V trimming: 1 base; J trimming: 0 bases; junction bases outside the gene matches: 10. The length of the CDR3 is 18 residues. CDR3 sequence reads: CASSQVGFGSGSTDTQYF. The CDR3, as DNA: TGTGCCAGCAGCCAAGTGGGTTTTGGTAGCGGGAGCACAGATACGCAGTATTTT.

The chain has TRBV6-1 and TRBJ2-2; D not certain. Germline values: CDR1 MNHNS, CDR2 SASEGT. V lost 5 bases, J lost 8 bases, and 9 bases lay in between. CDR3 length: 12 residues. The DNA for the CDR3 is TGTGCCAGCAGTCTAGAACGGGGGGAGCTGTTTTTT. Translating gives CASSLERGELFF.

The chain is built from TRBV4-1 and TRBJ2-6, with no clear D. Looked up from germline, CDR1 is MGHRA and CDR2 is YSYEKL. The CDR3 covers 17 residues. The V end was cut by 2 bases, the J end by 3 bases, with 14 bases between. This CDR3 reads CASSQPAKTVGANVLTF. The CDR3 DNA follows: TGCGCCAGCAGCCAACCCGCAAAAACCGTTGGGGCCAACGTCCTGACTTTC.

The J gene is TRBJ1-1, the V gene TRBV7-8; TRBD1 matches at 9 bases. Trimming took 4 bases from V and 5 from J; bases not matched to a gene: 11. The CDR3 contains 16 residues. Germline V gene sequence: CDR1 SGHVS, CDR2 FQNEAQ. Here the CDR3 reads CASSYRDRVLGTEAFF. The CDR3 nucleotides read TGTGCCAGCAGCTACCGGGACAGGGTCTTAGGAACTGAAGCTTTCTTT.

This clonotype has only a few counts. The chain recombines TRBV12-3 or TRBV12-4 with TRBJ2-7, with D tentatively TRBD1 (6 bases). CDR3 length equals 13 residues. Trimming took 5 bases from V and 2 from J, leaving 10 bases between them. The CDR3 spells CASSRQATYEQYF. Here the CDR3 DNA reads TGTGCCAGCAGTAGACAGGCCACCTACGAGCAGTACTTC.

Comments on this clonotype: A junction boundary mismatches the germline segment, possibly from a read error. This chain uses TRBV4-3 with TRBJ2-3; D might be TRBD1 (6 bases). CDR1 and CDR2 from the germline V gene are LGHNA and YSLEER. There are 15 residues in the CDR3. CDR3 bases: TGCGCCAGCAGCCAAGGAAGGGGGAGCACAGATACGCGGTATTTT. Its protein is CASSQGRGSTDTRYF.

The chain combines TRBV12-3 or TRBV12-4 with TRBJ2-3; 8 positions match TRBD2. Trimming removed 6 bases from V and 0 bases from J; junction bases left unmatched: 8. This CDR3 contains 16 residues. The CDR3 region is CASSSPRTSSTDTQYF. Here the CDR3 DNA reads TGTGCCAGCAGCTCACCCCGGACTAGCAGCACAGATACGCAGTATTTT.